The 6 T cell receptor beta chains listed next were all sequenced from one sample in a study of a mutant IDH1 vaccine in newly diagnosed glioma. Time point noted: week 47, end of study. The investigators gave 300 ug of mutant IDH1 20-mer peptide in each vaccine dose, together with topical imiquimod. These TCRs' antigens remain unknown. Produced via immunoSEQ multiplex PCR; TCRdb's table is partial and in-frame only. Among some 56,000 clones listed, 75% were seen once. The starting material was PBMCs, obtained from a glioma patient whose treatment included an IDH1 peptide vaccine. The receptors derive from a man over 45 with glioma.

This chain joins TRBV7-9 and TRBJ2-3; TRBD1 might be the D (6 bases). The CDR3 covers 13 residues. Germline V gene sequence: CDR1 SEHNR, CDR2 FQNEAQ (reference sequence). Trimming stripped 11 bases from V and 1 base from J, with 13 bases between. The CDR3: CAGGGRGTDTQYF. The DNA for the CDR3 is TGTGCCGGGGGCGGCAGGGGCACAGATACGCAGTATTTT.

The chain carries TRBV6-5 and TRBJ2-2, with D uncertain. Germline V gene lookup returns CDR1 MNHEY and CDR2 SVGAGI. CDR3 length equals 12 residues. V was pared by 4 bases and J by 7 bases, with 7 bases between. The CDR3 sequence: CASSLGSGELFF. CDR3 coding DNA: TGTGCCAGCAGTTTGGGAAGCGGGGAGCTGTTTTTT.

The chain couples TRBV6-5 to TRBJ1-5; D is ambiguous. V was pared by 6 bases and J by 0 bases, with 9 bases between. This CDR3 has 14 amino acids. Per germline, CDR1 MNHEY and CDR2 SVGAGI. The CDR3 nucleotides are TGTGCCAGCAGAGCCGGGCTTAGCAATCAGCCCCAGCATTTT. Protein product: CASRAGLSNQPQHF.

V gene TRBV6-6 combines with J gene TRBJ1-1, with TRBD1 matching 9 bases. The trim removed 9 bases at V and 1 base at J, leaving 3 bases unmatched. The germline CDR1 and CDR2 sequences are MNHNY and SVGAGI (reference sequence). This CDR3 comprises 13 residues. CDR3 sequence: CASVTGGNTEAFF. The CDR3 DNA reads TGTGCCAGTGTGACAGGGGGGAACACTGAAGCTTTCTTT.

This rearrangement joins TRBV18 to TRBJ2-3; D possibly matches TRBD1 or TRBD2 (6 bases each). There are 15 residues in the CDR3. V was pared by 2 bases and J by 2 bases, with 11 bases between. Germline CDR1 is KGHSH and CDR2 is LQKENI. The CDR3 coding sequence is TGTGCCAGCTCACCAGGGGGGCGCAACACAGATACGCAGTATTTT. This translates into CASSPGGRNTDTQYF.

A note on this clone: Distinct nucleotide sequences in the sample also encode this CDR3. The chain is built from TRBV9 and TRBJ2-5, with D uncertain. From germline, CDR1 is SGDLS and CDR2 YYNGEE. V was clipped by 2 bases and J by 3 bases, with 8 bases between them. The CDR3 has 13 amino acids. As DNA, the CDR3 is TGTGCCAGCAGCGTGGGCTTAAAAGAGACCCAGTACTTC. It encodes CASSVGLKETQYF.